What follows are 29 T cell receptor beta chains derived from one specimen sequenced in a study of blood T cell repertoires in COVID-19. Libraries were prepared by immunoSEQ multiplex PCR; TCRdb keeps only in-frame clonotypes and omits some of them. The data hold over 300,000 clones, with 89% observed a single time. The sequenced sample consisted of peripheral blood. Source of these receptors: a man aged 35 to 55 with acute or convalescent COVID-19.

V gene TRBV19 combines with J gene TRBJ2-1; 8 bases are a match to TRBD2. Trimming cost V 9 bases and J 8 bases; bases outside gene matches: 9. Germline lookup yields CDR1 LNHDA and CDR2 SQIVND (reference sequence). This CDR3 has 13 amino acids. The CDR3 region is CASERGNPHEQFF. As DNA, the CDR3 is TGTGCCAGCGAGCGGGGGAATCCCCATGAGCAGTTCTTC.

This clone showed up just a few times. The chain recombines TRBV28 with TRBJ2-6; possibly TRBD1 for D (5 bases). V was shortened by 6 bases and J by 1 base, with 7 bases between the two germline ends. The CDR3 is 14 amino acids. Germline lookup yields CDR1 MDHEN and CDR2 SYDVKM. The CDR3 here is CASRDMSGANVLTF. The CDR3 coding sequence is TGTGCCAGCAGGGACATGTCTGGGGCCAACGTCCTGACTTTC.

The rearrangement joins TRBV27 to TRBJ1-3; no clear D gene. The CDR3 is 16 amino acids. CDR1 MNHEY and CDR2 SMNVEV come from the germline V gene (reference sequence). V lost 5 bases and J 3 bases, leaving 17 bases between the germline ends. CDR3 sequence reads: CASSLWADLFGNTIYF. CDR3 nucleotides: TGTGCCAGCAGTCTCTGGGCCGACCTTTTTGGAAACACCATATATTTT.

The chain employs TRBV3-1 (or the pseudogene TRBV3-2) and TRBJ1-3, with D maybe TRBD1 (6 bases). Between the trimmed V and J ends, which lost 5 bases and 2 bases, there was a span of 13 bases. Germline values: CDR1 LGHDT, CDR2 YNNKEL (reference sequence). The CDR3 is 15 residues long. The CDR3 nucleotides read TGTGCCAGCAGCGACACCGGGACACCTGGAAACACCATATATTTT. The encoded protein is CASSDTGTPGNTIYF.

In DNA, the CDR3 is TGTGCCACCAGCAGAGACTTTGGACTAGCTTCCTACAATGAGCAGTTCTTC. Encoded protein: CATSRDFGLASYNEQFF. The chain recombines TRBV15 with TRBJ2-1, with 8 positions matching TRBD2. Germline V gives CDR1 LNHNV, CDR2 YYDKDF (reference sequence). This CDR3 is 17 amino acids long. Trimming removed 0 bases from V and 1 base from J; junction bases left unmatched: 5.

This sequence joins TRBV7-9 and TRBJ1-2, with 7 positions matching TRBD1. Unmatched junction bases numbered 12, after V lost 5 bases and J lost 0 bases. CDR3 length: 17 residues. Germline lookup yields CDR1 SEHNR and CDR2 FQNEAQ (reference sequence). CDR3 bases: TGTGCCAGCAGCGACTTTTTATCTAGGGGGCCTAACTATGGCTACACCTTC. This translates into CASSDFLSRGPNYGYTF.

The gene calls are TRBV5-1 and TRBJ1-1; D is possibly TRBD1 (6 bases). V was trimmed by 7 bases and J by 1 base, leaving 11 bases between them. This CDR3 has 13 amino acids. Germline CDR1 reads SGHRS; CDR2 reads YFSETQ. Written as DNA, the CDR3 is TGCGCCAGCCGGGCAGGGGCGAACACTGAAGCTTTCTTT. It codes for CASRAGANTEAFF. The whole variable domain, filled in from reference TRBV5-1 and TRBJ1-1, reads KAGVTQTPRYLIKTRGQQVTLSCSPISGHRSVSWYQQTPGQGLQFLFEYFSETQRNKGNFPGRFSGRQFSNSRSEMNVSTLELGDSALYLCASRAGANTEAFFGQGTRLTVV.

The V gene is TRBV9, the J gene TRBJ2-3, with TRBD2 as a possible D gene (5 bases). This CDR3 contains 15 residues. Trimming shortened V by 0 bases and J by 4 bases, and 12 bases separated the two germline ends. Germline V gene data show CDR1 as SGDLS and CDR2 as YYNGEE. The CDR3 loop reads CASSVVAGRSDTQYF. CDR3 coding DNA: TGTGCCAGCAGCGTAGTGGCGGGCCGTTCAGATACGCAGTATTTT.

The rearrangement uses TRBV18 and TRBJ2-7, with 9 bases lining up with TRBD1. The germline V gene has CDR1 KGHSH and CDR2 LQKENI. V was clipped by 1 base and J by 4 bases; unmatched bases: 11. The CDR3 has 17 residues. CDR3 coding DNA: TGTGCCAGCTCACCACGTTCGACAGGGGGAAGGGTATACGAGCAGTACTTC. Translation gives CASSPRSTGGRVYEQYF.

The chain combines TRBV28 with TRBJ1-5; 8 nucleotides agree with TRBD1. This CDR3 is 19 amino acids long. J was trimmed by 6 bases and V by 6 bases; bases with no gene match: 22. CDR1 and CDR2 (germline): MDHEN, SYDVKM. The chain's CDR3 is CASRGRTGWSLVVGQPQHF. Here the CDR3 DNA reads TGTGCCAGCAGGGGTCGGACAGGGTGGTCTCTAGTAGTAGGTCAGCCCCAGCATTTT.

The chain links TRBV7-9 to TRBJ1-2, with TRBD1 matching over 7 bases. Germline-derived CDR1 and CDR2 are SEHNR and FQNEAQ (reference sequence). CDR3 length: 14 residues. V shed 2 bases, J shed 2 bases, and the junction held 2 bases outside the gene matches. This chain's CDR3 is CASSLRQGNYGYTF. For the CDR3, the DNA is TGTGCCAGCAGCTTAAGACAGGGAAACTATGGCTACACCTTC.

The chain recombines TRBV28 with TRBJ1-5, with D possibly TRBD1 on 6 matching bases. The germline V gene encodes CDR1 MDHEN and CDR2 SYDVKM. There are 12 residues in the CDR3. V lost 8 bases and J 9 bases, leaving 14 bases between the germline ends. The CDR3 sequence is CASGRGRLPQHF. The CDR3, as DNA: TGTGCCAGCGGGCGGGGGCGTTTGCCCCAGCATTTT.

The V and J genes are TRBV7-9 and TRBJ2-7; 9 bases are a match to TRBD2. V lost 2 bases, J lost 3 bases, and 5 bases stayed unmatched. The CDR3 is 15 amino acids. The germline V gene has CDR1 SEHNR and CDR2 FQNEAQ (reference sequence). The CDR3 coding sequence is TGTGCCAGCAGCTTAAGGCTAGCGGGGTACTACGAGCAGTACTTC. Translated: CASSLRLAGYYEQYF.

The rearrangement links TRBV6-1 to TRBJ1-1; weak D call: TRBD1 (6 bases). V was cut by 2 bases and J by 3 bases, with 16 bases left in between. Germline V lookup: CDR1 MNHNS, CDR2 SASEGT. This CDR3 comprises 16 residues. Written as DNA, the CDR3 is TGTGCCAGCAGTGAATTAGGGTTTCAGGGGTACACTGAAGCTTTCTTT. Translated: CASSELGFQGYTEAFF.

The chain employs TRBV27 and TRBJ2-1, with 10 bases fitting TRBD1. The CDR3 loop spans 16 amino acids. The germline V gene encodes CDR1 MNHEY and CDR2 SMNVEV (reference sequence). Trimming cost V 0 bases and J 7 bases; bases outside gene matches: 6. CDR3 coding DNA: TGTGCCAGCAGTTTATCGACAGGGGGCTATTTGAATGAGCAGTTCTTC. Residues: CASSLSTGGYLNEQFF.

V usage is TRBV6-1 and J usage is TRBJ1-6; D is perhaps TRBD1 (5 bases). Germline V gene sequence: CDR1 MNHNS, CDR2 SASEGT. The V and J ends lost 3 bases and 6 bases respectively, with 6 bases between them. This CDR3 region has 13 residues. The CDR3 DNA is TGTGCCAGCAGTGAGACAGTTAATTCACCCCTCCACTTT. Encoded protein: CASSETVNSPLHF.

This clone was counted once. V and J are TRBV19 and TRBJ2-7; D remains ambiguous. V lost 4 bases and J lost 2, with 18 bases in between. Per germline, CDR1 LNHDA and CDR2 SQIVND (reference sequence). The CDR3 is 16 amino acids. The CDR3 loop reads CASSRRGTQPTYEQYF. DNA for the CDR3: TGTGCCAGTAGTAGACGAGGCACGCAGCCTACCTACGAGCAGTACTTC.

This chain links TRBV19 with TRBJ1-1; no clear D gene. CDR3 size: 15 residues. Looked up from germline, CDR1 is LNHDA and CDR2 is SQIVND (reference sequence). Trimming pared 2 bases from V and 5 bases from J, leaving 15 bases between. The CDR3 DNA reads TGTGCCAGTAGTATAACAGCAGAATCAGGAACTGAAGCTTTCTTT. Translation: CASSITAESGTEAFF.

This clone appeared once. The genes are TRBV6-5 and TRBJ1-1; unclear D gene. Germline V CDR1 and CDR2: MNHEY, SVGAGI. This CDR3 has 10 amino acids. Trimming took off 7 bases at V and 10 bases at J, with 10 bases between the two ends. CDR3 residues: CASNPGSAFF. In DNA form, the CDR3 reads TGTGCCAGCAATCCCGGGTCAGCTTTCTTT.

The chain has TRBV9 and TRBJ2-3; 7 positions match TRBD2. There are 15 residues in the CDR3. V dropped 2 bases and J dropped 2; count of bases not matched to a gene: 5. The germline gives CDR1 SGDLS, CDR2 YYNGEE. The CDR3: CASSVTSRVTDTQYF. Here the CDR3 DNA reads TGTGCCAGCAGCGTGACTAGCAGGGTCACAGATACGCAGTATTTT.

The V call is TRBV5-1, the J call TRBJ1-1, with TRBD1 identical over 7 bases. Germline V lookup: CDR1 SGHRS, CDR2 YFSETQ. Unmatched junction bases numbered 8, after V lost 5 bases and J lost 7 bases. This CDR3 is built from 13 residues. In DNA, the CDR3 is TGCGCCAGCAGTTATGCACAGGGGCGTGAAGCTTTCTTT. Protein sequence: CASSYAQGREAFF.

J is TRBJ2-3 and V is TRBV7-3; the match to TRBD2 covers 9 bases. The length of the CDR3 is 17 residues. The germline V gene has CDR1 SGHTA and CDR2 FQGTGA. V shed 1 base and J 1 base; nucleotides not matched to a gene: 6. CDR3 sequence (DNA): TGTGCCAGCAGCTTAAGCCGATTAGCGGGGGGCACAGATACGCAGTATTTT. Translation: CASSLSRLAGGTDTQYF.

The gene calls are TRBV23-1 and TRBJ2-7; 7 bases align to TRBD1. TRBV23-1 is placed among ORFs of uncertain function. The CDR3 totals 16 residues. V was pared by 6 bases and J by 0 bases, with 11 bases of the junction left unmatched. CDR3 sequence: CASRRNVGQTSYEQYF. CDR3 DNA sequence: TGCGCCAGCAGGCGAAACGTGGGACAGACCTCCTACGAGCAGTACTTC.

V usage is TRBV18 and J usage is TRBJ1-6; 8 positions agree with TRBD1. Germline-derived CDR1 and CDR2 are KGHSH and LQKENI. CDR3 size: 14 residues. V dropped 3 bases and J dropped 5; count of bases not matched to a gene: 0. The CDR3 DNA reads TGTGCCAGCTCACCGACAGGGGATAATTCACCCCTCCACTTT. Protein: CASSPTGDNSPLHF.

The V gene is TRBV3-1 (or the pseudogene TRBV3-2), the J gene TRBJ2-1, with TRBD2 matching 8 bases. J lost 10 bases, V lost 6 bases, and 11 bases had no gene match. Per germline, CDR1 LGHDT and CDR2 YNNKEL (reference sequence). The CDR3 consists of 14 residues. CDR3 DNA: TGTGCCAGCAGGCCGGGACTAGTAGTAGCAGAGCAGTTCTTC. Translation gives CASRPGLVVAEQFF.

This clone came up once. This chain links TRBV6-5 with TRBJ2-7, with a tentative D call TRBD1 (6 bases). Germline lookup yields CDR1 MNHEY and CDR2 SVGAGI. CDR3 size: 14 residues. V was shortened by 5 bases and J by 2 bases, with 13 bases between the two germline ends. The CDR3 DNA reads TGTGCCAGCAGTCCCTCGACAGGCCCCTACGAGCAGTACTTC. Protein: CASSPSTGPYEQYF.

The table lists this clone with many counts. The V gene is TRBV29-1, the J gene TRBJ2-7, with D possibly matching TRBD1 (6 bases). CDR1 and CDR2 (germline): SQVTM, ANQGSEA. This CDR3 has 14 residues. The V end lost 5 bases, the J end lost 1 base, and 15 bases lay between the germline ends. CDR3 coding DNA: TGCAGCGTTCGTAGACCCGGGACATCCTACGAGCAGTACTTC. Its translation is CSVRRPGTSYEQYF.

This chain joins TRBV11-2 and TRBJ2-7; 10 nucleotides match TRBD2. Germline V CDR1 and CDR2: SGHAT, FQNNGV. The J segment lost 2 bases and the V segment lost 5 bases, leaving 3 bases of the junction unmatched. The CDR3 runs to 14 residues. The CDR3 protein is CASSRGLAAYEQYF. As DNA, the CDR3 is TGTGCCAGCAGCCGCGGACTAGCGGCCTACGAGCAGTACTTC.

The CDR3 region is CAISGNRTGGNYGYTF. The DNA of the CDR3 is TGTGCCATCAGTGGAAACCGGACAGGGGGTAACTATGGCTACACCTTC. The V gene is TRBV10-3, the J gene TRBJ1-2; TRBD1 agrees at 10 bases. V was clipped by 4 bases and J by 1 base; unmatched bases: 6. This CDR3 spans 16 amino acids. Per germline, CDR1 ENHRY and CDR2 SYGVKD.